These 11 T cell receptor beta chains were sequenced from one sample in a study of T cell responses to AZD1222 COVID-19 vaccine. Generated by immunoSEQ multiplex PCR, the TCRdb table keeps only in-frame clones and is missing some. This sample has about 140,000 clones, with 92% found just once. The source material was peripheral blood, sampled 28 days after the second AZD1222 dose. All receptors come from an adult who received the AZD1222 COVID-19 vaccine.

V gene TRBV11-2 combines with J gene TRBJ2-7; no clear D gene. The CDR3 consists of 15 residues. Per the germline V gene, CDR1 is SGHAT and CDR2 is FQNNGV. The germline V and J ends were trimmed by 5 bases and 1 base, with 15 bases remaining between them. As DNA, the CDR3 is TGTGCCAGCAGCAGGGAATTGGTGGCATCCTACGAGCAGTACTTC. Protein product: CASSRELVASYEQYF. The variable domain in full, completed from reference TRBV11-2 and TRBJ2-7, reads EAGVAQSPRYKIIEKRQSVAFWCNPISGHATLYWYQQILGQGPKLLIQFQNNGVVDDSQLPKDRFSAERLKGVDSTLKIQPAKLEDSAVYLCASSRELVASYEQYFGPGTRLTVT.

V is TRBV29-1 and J is TRBJ1-1; D not certain. This CDR3 has 13 amino acids. V shed 5 bases and J shed 3 bases, with 13 bases lying between them. Per germline, CDR1 SQVTM and CDR2 ANQGSEA. As DNA, the CDR3 is TGCAGCGTTTTAGTGGGTGGTGACACTGAAGCTTTCTTT. Protein product: CSVLVGGDTEAFF.

The V and J genes are TRBV12-3 or TRBV12-4 and TRBJ1-1; perhaps TRBD1 as D (6 bases). The CDR3 extends over 13 amino acids. Trimming cost V 7 bases and J 10 bases, with 19 bases left between them. For the CDR3, the DNA is TGTGCCAGCACTTTTGTTGCGGGGGCCGGAGCTTTCTTT. It codes for CASTFVAGAGAFF.

Concerning this clone itself: Germline is not matched at one junction end, which may reflect a read error. The chain employs TRBV4-1 and TRBJ2-7; D is possibly TRBD1 or TRBD2 (5 bases each). This CDR3 has 14 amino acids. Germline CDR1 and CDR2: MGHRA and YSYEKL. The CDR3 here is CASSQAGRAYEQYF. Here the CDR3 DNA reads TGCGCCAGCAGCCAAGCGGGACGGGCCTATGAGCAGTACTTC.

The V gene is TRBV7-2, the J gene TRBJ2-2, with 7 bases lining up with TRBD1. The CDR3 sequence is 19 residues long. Germline trimming cut 2 bases from V and 8 bases from J; bases unmatched to any gene: 20. Looked up from germline, CDR1 is SGHTA and CDR2 is FQGNSA. The CDR3 loop is CASSLKGQRPALKAGELFF. The CDR3 nucleotides are TGTGCCAGCAGCTTAAAGGGACAGCGACCGGCCCTGAAGGCTGGGGAGCTGTTTTTT.

Here the CDR3 reads CASSLDPEYEQYF. The CDR3 DNA reads TGTGCCAGCAGCTTAGATCCTGAGTACGAGCAGTACTTC. This chain joins TRBV11-2 and TRBJ2-7; D call uncertain. From germline, CDR1 is SGHAT and CDR2 FQNNGV. V was pared by 0 bases and J by 4 bases, with 7 bases between. This CDR3 region has 13 residues.

Notes on this clone: One end of the junction does not line up with germline, which may come from a read error. CDR3 coding DNA: TGTGCCAGCAGTCCGACCGGGACTAGCGGGAGAATAACTACGTTT. Encoded protein: CASSPTGTSGRITTF. J is TRBJ2-3 and V is TRBV6-5, with TRBD2 identical over 14 bases. Per germline, CDR1 MNHEY and CDR2 SVGAGI. The CDR3 spans 15 residues.

CDR3 nucleotides: TGTGCCAGTAGTGTTTCTAAAATGAATTCACCCCTCCACTTT. It yields the protein CASSVSKMNSPLHF. V and J are TRBV19 and TRBJ1-6; D is ambiguous. Germline loops: CDR1 LNHDA, CDR2 SQIVND (reference sequence). The V gene lost 5 bases and the J gene lost 7 bases, with 12 bases spanning the gap. The CDR3 consists of 14 residues.

The chain is built from TRBV19 and TRBJ1-3; TRBD1 is a possible D gene (5 bases). V was trimmed by 6 bases and J by 4 bases, leaving 7 bases between them. This CDR3 spans 12 amino acids. Germline V CDR1 and CDR2: LNHDA, SQIVND (reference sequence). Here the CDR3 DNA reads TGTGCCAGTAGGGGGCTCGGAAACACCATATATTTT. Protein sequence: CASRGLGNTIYF.

The chain has TRBV14 and TRBJ1-1, with 8 nucleotides matching TRBD1. Germline lookup yields CDR1 SGHDN and CDR2 FVKESK. This CDR3 has 13 amino acids. After removal of 6 bases from V and 4 bases from J, the junction contained 4 bases not matched to a gene. The CDR3 protein is CASSATGGTEAFF. CDR3 coding DNA: TGTGCCAGCAGTGCCACAGGGGGCACTGAAGCTTTCTTT.

The genes are TRBV13 and TRBJ1-2, with 7 positions matching TRBD1. CDR3 length: 12 amino acids. The germline gives CDR1 PRHDT, CDR2 FYEKMQ (reference sequence). J lost 10 bases, V lost 2 bases, and 4 bases had no gene match. CDR3: CASSLNRGDYTF. The CDR3 DNA sequence: TGTGCCAGCAGCTTAAACAGGGGAGACTACACCTTC.